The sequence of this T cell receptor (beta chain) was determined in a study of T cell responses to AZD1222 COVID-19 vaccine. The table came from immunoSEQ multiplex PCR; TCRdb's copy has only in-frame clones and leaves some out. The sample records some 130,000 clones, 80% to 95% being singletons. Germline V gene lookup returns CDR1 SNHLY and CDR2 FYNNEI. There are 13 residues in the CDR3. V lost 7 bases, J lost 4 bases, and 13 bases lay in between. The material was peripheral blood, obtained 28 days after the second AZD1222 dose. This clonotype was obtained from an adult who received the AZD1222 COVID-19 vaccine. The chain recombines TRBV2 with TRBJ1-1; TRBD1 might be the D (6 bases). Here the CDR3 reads CASIGQRGTEAFF. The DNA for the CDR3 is TGTGCCAGCATAGGACAGCGAGGCACTGAAGCTTTCTTT.